The 6 T cell receptor beta chains below all came from one sample that was sequenced in a study of regulatory T cells in long-lasting Graves disease. For TCR beta, libraries came from iRepertoire HTBI primers and Arm-PCR of CDR3 regions. TCRdb re-called the multiplex PCR reads through MiXCR, storing one row per CDR3 protein. Altogether about 470,000 distinct CDR3 sequences are present, under 25% being singletons, with the ten largest covering approximately 8%. Time point here: persistent/refractory GD, antithyroid drugs over 5 years with positive TRAb. The TCR library was prepared using RNA isolated from PBMCs. This specimen was peripheral blood mononuclear cells (PBMCs), taken when the disease was refractory, from a patient treated with antithyroid drugs. The origin of the receptors is a female donor with Graves disease.

In this sample, this clonotype turned up many times. The chain combines TRBV29-1 with TRBJ1-2; unclear D gene. The CDR3 runs to 11 residues. The V end was cut by 5 bases, the J end by 3 bases, with 7 bases between. CDR1 and CDR2 from the germline V gene are SQVTM and ANQGSEA. The CDR3 nucleotides read TGCAGCGTTAAGTGGGACTATGGCTACACCTTC. The encoded protein is CSVKWDYGYTF.

This clonotype showed up just a few times. A much larger clone lies one base from this, so it may be a read error. V and J are TRBV11-2 and TRBJ2-7; D remains ambiguous. The germline CDR1 and CDR2 sequences are SGHAT and FQNNGV. CDR3 length equals 15 residues. CDR3 sequence (DNA): TGTGTCAGCAGCTTGGAAGGATACCCCGCCTACGAGCAGTACTTC. Its protein product is CVSSLEGYPAYEQYF. Variable domain in full (rest from reference TRBV11-2 and TRBJ2-7): EAGVAQSPRYKIIEKRQSVAFWCNPISGHATLYWYQQILGQGPKLLIQFQNNGVVDDSQLPKDRFSAERLKGVDSTLKIQPAKLEDSAVYLCVSSLEGYPAYEQYFGPGTRLTVT.

The chain recombines TRBV25-1 with TRBJ2-5, with TRBD2 as a possible D gene (5 bases). Looked up from germline, CDR1 is MGHDK and CDR2 is SYGVNS. The ends were cut back, 1 base at V and 5 bases at J, with 14 bases in the middle. The CDR3 is 15 amino acids. The CDR3, as DNA: TGTGCCAGCAGTGAATCGGCCCGGGGAAGGGAGACCCAGTACTTC. It yields the protein CASSESARGRETQYF.

The chain recombines TRBV7-3 with TRBJ2-7; no reliable D call. Germline V gives CDR1 SGHTA, CDR2 FQGTGA. Trimming removed 1 base from V and 3 bases from J, with 13 bases in between. The CDR3 consists of 15 residues. CDR3 DNA sequence: TGTGCCAGCAGCTTAAGGCGGTCCTTGGGCTACGAGCAGTACTTC. The encoded protein is CASSLRRSLGYEQYF.

This clonotype appeared many times. The chain recombines TRBV12-3 or TRBV12-4 with TRBJ1-2; 7 bases agree with TRBD1. V trimming: 5 bases; J trimming: 0 bases; junction bases outside the gene matches: 12. The CDR3 is made up of 17 amino acids. The CDR3 loop is CASSLGTVQTSNYGYTF. CDR3 sequence (DNA): TGTGCCAGCAGTCTCGGGACAGTCCAAACGTCTAACTATGGCTACACCTTC.

The chain combines TRBV19 with TRBJ1-5; the D is unclear. Germline V gene lookup returns CDR1 LNHDA and CDR2 SQIVND (reference sequence). V lost 8 bases to trimming and J lost 3 bases, with 11 bases between them. The CDR3 totals 13 residues. CDR3 DNA sequence: TGTGCCAGTGTTGAACAGCCCAATCAGCCCCAGCATTTT. It yields the protein CASVEQPNQPQHF.